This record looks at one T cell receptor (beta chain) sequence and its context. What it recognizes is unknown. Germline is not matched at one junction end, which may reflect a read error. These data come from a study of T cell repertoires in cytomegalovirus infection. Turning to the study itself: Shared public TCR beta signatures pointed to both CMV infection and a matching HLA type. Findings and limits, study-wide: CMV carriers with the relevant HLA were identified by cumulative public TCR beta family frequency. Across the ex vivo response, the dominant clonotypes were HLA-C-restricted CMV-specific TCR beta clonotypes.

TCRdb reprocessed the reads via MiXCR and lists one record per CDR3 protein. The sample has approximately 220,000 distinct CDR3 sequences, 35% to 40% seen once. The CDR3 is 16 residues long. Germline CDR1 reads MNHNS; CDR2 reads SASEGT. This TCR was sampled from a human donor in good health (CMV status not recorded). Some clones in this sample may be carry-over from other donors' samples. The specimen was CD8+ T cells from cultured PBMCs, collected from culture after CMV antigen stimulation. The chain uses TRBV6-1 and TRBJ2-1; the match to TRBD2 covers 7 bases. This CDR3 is CASSEAAGVRYNEQFF. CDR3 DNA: TGTGCCAGTAGTGAAGCGGCGGGAGTCCGGTACAATGAGCAGTTCTTC.